This T cell receptor (beta chain) was recorded in a study of PD-L1 blockade in urothelial cancer. Across the study: Atezolizumab (1,200 mg intravenously every 3 weeks) began in the mid-2010s for patients. Most patients, about 85% of the 29, were males with bladder-origin cancer. Prior regimens of chemotherapy numbered 0 to 3 per patient.

The sample's time point: peripheral blood 6 weeks after treatment start. Germline CDR1 reads SEHNR; CDR2 reads FQNEAQ (reference sequence). J gave up 3 bases and V 5 bases, and 15 bases lay outside the gene matches. The CDR3 is 17 residues long. TCRdb's table, derived via immunoSEQ multiplex PCR, lists solely in-frame clones and lacks some. The table records roughly 120,000 clones, around 88% of them present only once. Sequencing used PBMCs, obtained around atezolizumab (anti-PD-L1) treatment. The rearrangement links TRBV7-9 to TRBJ1-1; the match to TRBD1 covers 7 bases. This receptor was identified in a man aged 55 to 70 with urothelial cancer. The CDR3 region has the DNA TGTGCCAGCAGCGCCCCGGGAGGGGGCGTTCGGTACACTGAAGCTTTCTTT. It translates to CASSAPGGGVRYTEAFF.